This passage covers 30 T cell receptor beta chains from one sample sequenced in a study of blood T cells in healthy people across ages. A sample-barcoded 5' primer and a J-beta primer mix were used in a second PCR of about 7 to 12 cycles. MiXCR, run by TCRdb on the 5' RACE reads, gives a single entry per CDR3 protein. The sample consists of approximately 790,000 distinct CDR3 sequences, approximately 67% of them appearing once. Sequencing was done on a sample of blood. The source is a man aged 25 to 40 in good health.

The V call is TRBV18, the J call TRBJ2-4, with D perhaps matching TRBD1 or TRBD2 (5 bases each). With the DNA end fitting TRBJ2-7 better, the J assignment may be wrong. This CDR3 comprises 14 residues. Germline CDR1 reads KGHSH; CDR2 reads LQKENI. The CDR3 reads CASSLGVPSYEQYF. The CDR3 region has the DNA TGTGCCAGCTCCCTGGGGGTACCTTCCTACGAGCAGTACTTC.

CDR3 region: CASSVGTSAITYEQYF. The CDR3 region has the DNA TGTGCCAGCAGTGTTGGGACTAGCGCTATAACCTACGAGCAGTACTTC. The chain employs TRBV2 and TRBJ2-7; TRBD2 agrees at 10 bases. Germline V lookup: CDR1 SNHLY, CDR2 FYNNEI. The length of the CDR3 is 16 residues. After removal of 4 bases from V and 2 bases from J, the junction contained 8 bases not matched to a gene.

This clonotype showed up just a few times. Here the CDR3 reads CASSPRGRTYNEQFF. CDR3 nucleotides: TGTGCCAGCAGTCCTCGAGGGAGGACCTACAATGAGCAGTTCTTC. The V call is TRBV7-8, the J call TRBJ2-1, with TRBD2 as a possible D gene (6 bases). The V gene's germline CDR1 is SGHVS and CDR2 FQNEAQ. The CDR3 has 15 residues. V lost 6 bases to trimming and J lost 2 bases, with 14 bases between them.

This rearrangement joins TRBV12-3 or TRBV12-4 to TRBJ2-1; TRBD2 matches 8 bases. The DNA end favors TRBJ2-7, so the J call may be wrong. The CDR3 length is 14 residues. The CDR3 loop is CASSRRAGANEQYF. The CDR3 nucleotides are TGTGCCAGCAGTCGGAGAGCGGGGGCCAATGAGCAGTACTTC.

The chain has TRBV6-6 and TRBJ2-4; D may match TRBD1 or TRBD2 (6 bases each). The closer fit of TRBJ2-7 to the DNA end suggests the J call may be wrong. Germline CDR1 MNHNY, CDR2 SVGAGI (reference sequence). CDR3 length equals 15 residues. The DNA of the CDR3 is TGTGCCAGCAGTTACGGTCGGGGGCCCCTAGGCGAGCAGTACTTC. Protein sequence: CASSYGRGPLGEQYF.

In its sample, this clonotype was seen many times. The rearrangement joins TRBV7-2 to TRBJ2-5; either TRBD1 or TRBD2 may supply D (7 bases each). The CDR3 totals 14 residues. Per the germline V gene, CDR1 is SGHTA and CDR2 is FQGNSA. Deletions cut 3 bases from V and 2 bases from J, with 10 bases between. The DNA of the CDR3 is TGTGCCAGCAGCTTGCAGGGGGGGCAAGAGACCCAGTACTTC. Its protein is CASSLQGGQETQYF.

The sample holds a few counts of this clonotype. V is TRBV6-2 or TRBV6-3 and J is TRBJ2-7; D is unclear. V gave up 6 bases and J gave up 1 base, with 19 bases separating them. CDR3 length equals 16 residues. The germline V gene has CDR1 MNHEY and CDR2 SVGEGT. The CDR3 bases are TGTGCCAGCAGCCGAATCCGAACCGGCGTGTCCTACGAGCAGTACTTC. Its protein is CASSRIRTGVSYEQYF.

This chain connects TRBV28 to TRBJ2-7; D possibly uses TRBD1 or TRBD2 (5 bases each). This CDR3 contains 13 residues. V dropped 11 bases and J dropped 2 bases, with 16 bases sitting between them. From germline, CDR1 is MDHEN and CDR2 SYDVKM. CDR3 sequence (DNA): TGTGCCGCAGGGACCTACAACCCCTACGAGCAGTACTTC. Protein sequence: CAAGTYNPYEQYF. Full variable domain (rest looked up from reference TRBV28 and TRBJ2-7): DVKVTQSSRYLVKRTGEKVFLECVQDMDHENMFWYRQDPGLGLRLIYFSYDVKMKEKGDIPEGYSVSREKKERFSLILESASTNQTSMYLCAAGTYNPYEQYFGPGTRLTVT.

The table lists this clonotype with a few counts. V usage is TRBV6-5 and J usage is TRBJ2-5; TRBD1 matches at 7 bases. CDR1 and CDR2 (germline): MNHEY, SVGAGI. The V and J ends lost 5 bases and 2 bases, in that order; junction bases with no gene match: 8. The CDR3 is made up of 15 amino acids. The CDR3: CASSPTGTVQETQYF. The CDR3 DNA is TGTGCCAGCAGTCCTACCGGGACAGTGCAAGAGACCCAGTACTTC.

On this clonotype: At one of its ends the junction is not consistent with the germline gene, which may arise from a read error. The V and J genes are TRBV30 and TRBJ2-7, with a tentative D call TRBD2 (5 bases). CDR3 length: 11 residues. Looked up from germline, CDR1 is GTSNPN and CDR2 is SVGIG (reference sequence). DNA of the CDR3: TGTGCCGGGAGTGTAATGGACGAGCAGTACTTC. Protein product: CAGSVMDEQYF. Together with reference TRBV30 and TRBJ2-7, the CDR3 gives the full variable domain: SQTIHQWPATLVQPVGSPLSLECTVEGTSNPNLYWYRQAAGRGLQLLFYSVGIGQISSEVPQNLSASRPQDRQFILSSKKLLLSDSGFYLCAGSVMDEQYFGPGTRLTVT.

This clonotype showed up just a few times. The chain uses TRBV24-1 and TRBJ2-3; 7 bases line up with TRBD1. In germline, CDR1 is KGHDR, CDR2 SFDVKD. CDR3 length: 15 amino acids. With 6 bases clipped from V and 2 bases from J, the junction kept 7 bases outside the gene matches. CDR3: CATSTIGGFTDTQYF. CDR3 nucleotides: TGTGCCACCAGTACAATAGGGGGCTTCACAGATACGCAGTATTTT.

This clonotype was observed a handful of times. J is TRBJ2-7 and V is TRBV4-3; TRBD2 aligns across 14 bases. The CDR3 is made up of 16 amino acids. Germline-derived CDR1 and CDR2 are LGHNA and YSLEER. Trimming at V came to 4 bases and at J to 7 bases, leaving 9 bases not matched to a gene. The CDR3 DNA reads as TGCGCCAGCAGCCCCTCGGGACTAGCGGGGGTCGTTGAGCAGTACTTC. It specifies CASSPSGLAGVVEQYF.

The chain links TRBV7-2 to TRBJ2-2; the match to TRBD2 covers 10 bases. The CDR3 spans 15 residues. Germline loops: CDR1 SGHTA, CDR2 FQGNSA. V lost 3 bases to trimming and J lost 6 bases; unmatched junction nucleotides: 4. CDR3 in DNA: TGTGCCAGCAGCTTTCTAGCGGGAGTTCCCGGGGAGCTGTTTTTT. Its protein is CASSFLAGVPGELFF.

This rearrangement joins TRBV12-3 or TRBV12-4 to TRBJ1-2; D is uncertain. Deletions cut 2 bases from V and 4 bases from J, with 8 bases between. This CDR3 has 13 amino acids. The CDR3 region has the DNA TGTGCCAGCAGTTTATTGGTGGGCTATGGCTACACCTTC. Its protein product is CASSLLVGYGYTF.

The chain has TRBV12-3 or TRBV12-4 and TRBJ2-4; 7 bases line up with TRBD1. The J call is doubtful: the DNA matches TRBJ2-7 better. The CDR3 is 14 residues long. CDR3 loop: CASTSFQGAYEQYF. CDR3 bases: TGTGCCAGCACTTCATTCCAGGGGGCCTACGAGCAGTACTTC.

The V call is TRBV2, the J call TRBJ2-1; D remains unclear. The germline V gene has CDR1 SNHLY and CDR2 FYNNEI. This CDR3 spans 12 amino acids. V was clipped by 6 bases and J by 8 bases, with 11 bases between them. CDR3 amino acids: CASRDPRDEQFF. CDR3 in DNA: TGTGCCAGCAGGGACCCAAGAGATGAGCAGTTCTTC. Full variable domain (missing parts from reference TRBV2 and TRBJ2-1): EPEVTQTPSHQVTQMGQEVILRCVPISNHLYFYWYRQILGQKVEFLVSFYNNEISEKSEIFDDQFSVERPDGSNFTLKIRSTKLEDSAMYFCASRDPRDEQFFGPGTRLTVL.

This chain joins TRBV7-3 and TRBJ1-1; D gene ambiguous. Germline CDR1 reads SGHTA; CDR2 reads FQGTGA. The CDR3 runs 13 residues. Trimming shortened V by 4 bases and J by 1 base, and 7 bases separated the two germline ends. The CDR3, as DNA: TGTGCCAGCAGCTCTGTAAGGAACACTGAAGCTTTCTTT. Encoded protein: CASSSVRNTEAFF.

V usage is TRBV6-5 and J usage is TRBJ2-1; 9 bases fit TRBD1. Unmatched junction bases numbered 14, after V lost 6 bases and J lost 8 bases. Germline CDR1 MNHEY, CDR2 SVGAGI. The CDR3 is made up of 16 amino acids. The CDR3 DNA reads TGTGCCAGCAGGCAAATACCTCCGGGACAGGGCGATGAGCAGTTCTTC. It translates to CASRQIPPGQGDEQFF.

In its sample, this clonotype was seen once. V is TRBV7-8 and J is TRBJ2-5, with D unclear. The DNA end lines up better with TRBJ2-7; the J call may be wrong. Per germline, CDR1 SGHVS and CDR2 FQNEAQ. The CDR3 is 14 residues long. The chain's CDR3 is CASSLAGSIYEQYF. The DNA of the CDR3 is TGTGCCAGCAGCTTAGCGGGGTCCATCTACGAGCAGTACTTC.

This rearrangement joins TRBV2 to TRBJ2-5, with D uncertain. The germline V and J ends were trimmed by 4 bases and 2 bases, with 14 bases remaining between them. The CDR3 consists of 15 residues. In germline, CDR1 is SNHLY, CDR2 FYNNEI. The CDR3 nucleotides are TGTGCCAGCAGTGGACCCAGCTATACGCAAGAGACCCAGTACTTC. Amino acid sequence: CASSGPSYTQETQYF.

This chain uses TRBV12-3 or TRBV12-4 with TRBJ1-2, with a tentative D call TRBD1 (6 bases). V was trimmed by 6 bases and J by 6 bases, leaving 17 bases between them. The CDR3 extends over 14 amino acids. The CDR3 nucleotides read TGTGCCAGCAGCCTCTCCGGGACACAACATGGCTACACCTTC. Encoded protein: CASSLSGTQHGYTF.

This clonotype was detected many times. The CDR3 sequence is CAVARDSNQPQHF. The CDR3 coding sequence is TGTGCCGTCGCCCGGGACAGCAATCAGCCCCAGCATTTT. The chain recombines TRBV2 with TRBJ1-5; maybe TRBD1 (5 bases). The CDR3 loop spans 13 amino acids. Germline CDR1 and CDR2: SNHLY and FYNNEI. Deletions cut 11 bases from V and 1 base from J, with 12 bases between.

The chain couples TRBV3-1 to TRBJ1-6, with TRBD1 as a possible D gene (5 bases). There are 12 residues in the CDR3. Germline CDR1 LGHDT, CDR2 YNNKEL (reference sequence). Trimming stripped 2 bases from V and 11 bases from J, with 7 bases between. CDR3 bases: TGTGCCAGCAGCCAACAGGGAACACCCCTCCACTTT. It translates to CASSQQGTPLHF.

The chain carries TRBV5-5 and TRBJ2-5; D unresolved. Per germline, CDR1 SGHKS and CDR2 YYEKEE (reference sequence). This CDR3 has 16 amino acids. Trimming removed 1 base at V and 2 bases at J, with 15 bases between. The CDR3 bases are TGTGCCAGCAGCTTGTTGATTACAGTCAAACAAGAGACCCAGTACTTC. Its translation is CASSLLITVKQETQYF.

This chain uses TRBV27 with TRBJ2-1; possible D gene TRBD1, 6 bases. The CDR3 contains 15 residues. V was shortened by 4 bases and J by 6 bases, with 16 bases between the two germline ends. Germline CDR1 reads MNHEY; CDR2 reads SMNVEV (reference sequence). CDR3 DNA: TGTGCCAGCAGTTCCCCTAGCAGGGGCCCCAATGAGCAGTTCTTC. Translated, it gives CASSSPSRGPNEQFF.

V usage is TRBV4-3 and J usage is TRBJ2-4; TRBD2 aligns across 7 bases. The CDR3 is 16 residues long. The V gene's germline CDR1 is LGHNA and CDR2 YSLEER. The J segment lost 8 bases and the V segment lost 1 base, leaving 11 bases of the junction unmatched. The CDR3 DNA reads as TGCGCCAGCAGCCAAGTGGGAGGGCTCAGAGGGGACATTCAGTACTTC. Translating gives CASSQVGGLRGDIQYF.

This chain joins TRBV27 and TRBJ1-2; weak D call: TRBD1 (5 bases). The CDR3 is 18 amino acids. Trimming stripped 5 bases from V and 2 bases from J, with 24 bases between. Germline V gives CDR1 MNHEY, CDR2 SMNVEV (reference sequence). The CDR3 nucleotides read TGTGCCAGCAGTCCGGGGTTGGGCAGGGAGGGGATGAACTATGGCTACACCTTC. This sequence encodes CASSPGLGREGMNYGYTF.

The chain recombines TRBV27 with TRBJ1-5, with a possible D match to TRBD1 (6 bases). Germline assignment: CDR1 MNHEY and CDR2 SMNVEV (reference sequence). The CDR3 consists of 15 residues. Trimming stripped 4 bases from V and 0 bases from J, with 10 bases between. CDR3 in amino acids: CASSWTAYSNQPQHF. The CDR3 region has the DNA TGTGCCAGCAGTTGGACAGCTTATAGCAATCAGCCCCAGCATTTT.

There are a few counts of this clonotype. The chain has TRBV6-2 or TRBV6-3 and TRBJ2-1; D is unclear. V lost 2 bases and J 6 bases, leaving 2 bases between the germline ends. This CDR3 spans 11 amino acids. Germline V gene data show CDR1 as MNHEY and CDR2 as SVGEGT. The CDR3: CASSYPNEQFF. The DNA for the CDR3 is TGTGCCAGCAGTTACCCCAATGAGCAGTTCTTC.

V is TRBV24-1 and J is TRBJ2-3; a weak D match, TRBD1 (6 bases). Germline V gene sequence: CDR1 KGHDR, CDR2 SFDVKD. The CDR3 has 16 residues. V lost 4 bases and J 2 bases, leaving 15 bases between the germline ends. The CDR3 DNA sequence: TGTGCCACCAGTGAAACCAGGGGCCAACCCACAGATACGCAGTATTTT. It encodes CATSETRGQPTDTQYF.